The 31 T cell receptor beta chains below all came from one sample that was sequenced in a study of cytomegalovirus exposure and HLA in healthy donors. The protocol was immunoSEQ multiplex PCR, while the TCRdb copy is restricted to in-frame clones and leaves out a portion. The table records fewer than 80,000 clones, roughly 95% of them present only once. Sequenced: PBMCs. These receptors were collected from a woman under 30 in good health and CMV-seropositive.

This chain connects TRBV5-6 to TRBJ2-7; no clear D. The CDR3 has 11 amino acids. CDR1 and CDR2 from the germline V gene are SGHDT and YYEEEE. V was pared by 0 bases and J by 8 bases, with 6 bases between. CDR3 nucleotides: TGTGCCAGCAGCTTGGGTGTCAAGCAGTACTTC. Translation: CASSLGVKQYF.

The chain couples TRBV27 to TRBJ2-3, with D uncertain. The CDR3 totals 16 residues. Per the germline V gene, CDR1 is MNHEY and CDR2 is SMNVEV (reference sequence). Trimming pared 4 bases from V and 0 bases from J, leaving 14 bases between. The CDR3 reads CASSSPARISTDTQYF. The CDR3 coding sequence is TGTGCCAGCAGTTCCCCCGCGAGAATTAGCACAGATACGCAGTATTTT.

V and J are TRBV5-6 and TRBJ2-2; TRBD1 matches at 7 bases. Per germline, CDR1 SGHDT and CDR2 YYEEEE. Germline trimming cut 4 bases from V and 15 bases from J; bases unmatched to any gene: 6. The CDR3 runs to 11 residues. CDR3: CASSLDRVLFF. The CDR3 bases are TGTGCCAGCAGCCTTGACAGGGTGTTGTTTTTT.

The chain joins TRBV28 to TRBJ2-7; 9 nucleotides agree with TRBD1. CDR1 and CDR2 (germline): MDHEN, SYDVKM. J gave up 6 bases and V 2 bases, and 5 bases lay outside the gene matches. The CDR3 is 14 amino acids. The CDR3, as DNA: TGTGCCAGCAGTTTAACAGGGGGCTCTGGCGAGCAGTACTTC. Translated: CASSLTGGSGEQYF.

This chain links TRBV5-3 with TRBJ2-2, with D maybe TRBD2 (6 bases). TRBV5-3 is sorted into the ORF group, with uncertain function. V was cut by 3 bases and J by 5 bases, with 17 bases left in between. This CDR3 has 16 residues. The CDR3 nucleotides read TGTGCCAGAAGCTGCGCGGGGATAGCTTTAACCGGGGAGCTGTTTTTT. Protein: CARSCAGIALTGELFF.

The V gene is TRBV5-1, the J gene TRBJ2-3, with TRBD2 matching 10 bases. The trim removed 0 bases at V and 1 base at J, leaving 2 bases unmatched. From germline, CDR1 is SGHRS and CDR2 YFSETQ. The CDR3 is 16 residues long. The CDR3 region is CASSLAGTSGTDTQYF. CDR3 DNA: TGCGCCAGCAGCTTGGCCGGGACTAGCGGCACAGATACGCAGTATTTT.

The chain has TRBV9 and TRBJ2-3, with D possibly TRBD2 on 5 matching bases. Trimming stripped 3 bases from V and 0 bases from J, with 11 bases between. Germline V CDR1 and CDR2: SGDLS, YYNGEE. The CDR3 contains 15 residues. This CDR3 is CASSADFPSTDTQYF. For the CDR3, the DNA is TGTGCCAGCAGCGCGGACTTTCCGAGCACAGATACGCAGTATTTT. Combining the CDR3 with reference TRBV9 and TRBJ2-3 gives the whole variable domain DSGVTQTPKHLITATGQRVTLRCSPRSGDLSVYWYQQSLDQGLQFLIQYYNGEERAKGNILERFSAQQFPDLHSELNLSSLELGDSALYFCASSADFPSTDTQYFGPGTRLTVL.

The CDR3 sequence: CASSPWGSGRAADNEQFF. The CDR3 nucleotides are TGTGCCAGCAGTCCTTGGGGTAGCGGGAGGGCAGCTGACAATGAGCAGTTCTTC. The chain employs TRBV28 and TRBJ2-1; the match to TRBD2 covers 11 bases. V lost 5 bases, J lost 5 bases, and 14 bases stayed unmatched. This CDR3 has 18 residues. Per the germline V gene, CDR1 is MDHEN and CDR2 is SYDVKM.

V usage is TRBV19 and J usage is TRBJ2-7, with 10 positions matching TRBD2. Germline CDR1 and CDR2: LNHDA and SQIVND (reference sequence). Trimming took 7 bases from V and 6 from J; bases not matched to a gene: 6. The CDR3 is 13 amino acids. The CDR3 loop is CASMEREGGEQYF. The CDR3 nucleotides read TGTGCCAGTATGGAGCGGGAGGGCGGCGAGCAGTACTTC.

V usage is TRBV18 and J usage is TRBJ1-1, with 7 bases lining up with TRBD1. The V gene end was trimmed by 4 bases and the J gene end by 1 base; junction bases not matched to a gene: 9. The CDR3 has 16 residues. Germline V CDR1 and CDR2: KGHSH, LQKENI. CDR3 protein: CASSLFTGTENTEAFF. The CDR3 DNA reads TGTGCCAGCTCACTTTTCACCGGGACAGAGAACACTGAAGCTTTCTTT.

V gene TRBV15 combines with J gene TRBJ2-3; the match to TRBD2 covers 7 bases. Germline V gene lookup returns CDR1 LNHNV and CDR2 YYDKDF (reference sequence). The CDR3 runs to 14 residues. Trimming at V came to 1 base and at J to 3 bases, leaving 1 base not matched to a gene. CDR3 coding DNA: TGTGCCACCAGCAGAGTGGGAGGGACAGATACGCAGTATTTT. This gives the protein CATSRVGGTDTQYF.

The chain links TRBV7-9 to TRBJ1-1; D remains unclear. There are 12 residues in the CDR3. Germline V gene sequence: CDR1 SEHNR, CDR2 FQNEAQ (reference sequence). The V gene lost 7 bases and the J gene lost 8 bases, with 14 bases spanning the gap. The DNA of the CDR3 is TGTGCCAGCACCAATATCGGAGGCGAAGCTTTCTTT. This sequence encodes CASTNIGGEAFF.

The CDR3: CASSQDRAGFYEQYF. The CDR3 region has the DNA TGCGCCAGCAGCCAAGATCGGGCGGGGTTCTACGAGCAGTACTTC. The chain couples TRBV4-3 to TRBJ2-7; a weak D match, TRBD2 (6 bases). Germline assignment: CDR1 LGHNA and CDR2 YSLEER. The CDR3 covers 15 residues. The V end was cut by 0 bases, the J end by 3 bases, with 12 bases between.

This chain connects TRBV21-1 to TRBJ2-7; the table's TRBD2 call for D was not verified on the DNA. TRBV21-1 has pseudogene status. There are 15 residues in the CDR3. The chain's CDR3 is CASSKAGGQWDEQYF. CDR3 coding DNA: TGTGCCAGCAGCAAAGCAGGAGGGCAGTGGGACGAGCAGTACTTC.

V and J are TRBV9 and TRBJ1-4; 12 nucleotides align to TRBD1. CDR1 SGDLS and CDR2 YYNGEE come from the germline V gene. This CDR3 is built from 16 residues. Germline trimming cut 3 bases from V and 5 bases from J; bases unmatched to any gene: 5. The CDR3 protein is CASSAGTGGYNEKLFF. CDR3 DNA: TGTGCCAGCAGCGCAGGGACAGGGGGCTACAATGAAAAACTGTTTTTT.

The chain uses TRBV11-3 and TRBJ2-7, with D hard to call. Trimming removed 5 bases from V and 2 bases from J, with 4 bases in between. The germline V gene has CDR1 SGHNT and CDR2 YENEEA. CDR3 length: 11 residues. CDR3 amino acids: CASSEAYEQYF. CDR3 coding DNA: TGTGCCAGCAGCGAGGCCTACGAGCAGTACTTC.

The chain employs TRBV15 and TRBJ2-2; unclear D gene. The germline V gene has CDR1 LNHNV and CDR2 YYDKDF (reference sequence). The CDR3 length is 15 residues. Trimming took 0 bases from V and 3 from J, leaving 8 bases between them. The CDR3 here is CATSRDRLDTGELFF. The CDR3 nucleotides are TGTGCCACCAGCAGAGACAGACTTGACACCGGGGAGCTGTTTTTT.

This clone appeared once. V and J are TRBV5-6 and TRBJ2-2, with TRBD1 as a possible D gene (5 bases). CDR1 and CDR2 (germline): SGHDT, YYEEEE. The CDR3 has 15 amino acids. V lost 2 bases and J 6 bases, leaving 14 bases between the germline ends. Here the CDR3 DNA reads TGTGCCAGCAGCTTTTTTGGGCAGGGATCCGGGGAGCTGTTTTTT. Translating gives CASSFFGQGSGELFF.

This clone was counted only a few times. J is TRBJ1-1 and V is TRBV28; TRBD1 might be the D (5 bases). Trimming stripped 7 bases from V and 1 base from J, with 10 bases between. This CDR3 spans 13 amino acids. The germline CDR1 and CDR2 sequences are MDHEN and SYDVKM. CDR3 sequence (DNA): TGTGCCAGCAAGGGGCGGGAGAACACTGAAGCTTTCTTT. It translates to CASKGRENTEAFF.

The rearrangement links TRBV4-3 to TRBJ1-1; 8 positions agree with TRBD1. V dropped 2 bases and J dropped 0; count of bases not matched to a gene: 2. Germline values: CDR1 LGHNA, CDR2 YSLEER. This CDR3 is built from 15 residues. CDR3 sequence: CASSQRQGLNTEAFF. CDR3 nucleotide sequence: TGCGCCAGCAGCCAAAGACAGGGGTTGAACACTGAAGCTTTCTTT.

This rearrangement joins TRBV10-2 to TRBJ2-1; TRBD2 matches 10 bases. Germline CDR1 reads WSHSY; CDR2 reads SAAADI. CDR3 length: 12 amino acids. With V trimmed by 10 bases and J by 7 bases, 4 bases remained unmatched. The CDR3 DNA sequence: TGCGCCACCGGACTAGCGGTGAATGAGCAGTTCTTC. Translating gives CATGLAVNEQFF.

This rearrangement joins TRBV20-1 to TRBJ2-5; 7 nucleotides match TRBD1. The CDR3 runs to 11 residues. Germline CDR1 and CDR2: DFQATT and SNEGSKA (reference sequence). CDR3 residues: CSDRVGETQYF. Here the CDR3 DNA reads TGCAGCGACAGGGTTGGTGAGACCCAGTACTTC.

The chain is built from TRBV30 and TRBJ2-2; D possibly corresponds to TRBD2 (5 bases). V was clipped by 2 bases and J by 8 bases, with 15 bases between them. This CDR3 has 14 residues. Germline-derived CDR1 and CDR2 are GTSNPN and SVGIG (reference sequence). CDR3 in amino acids: CAWSSKGGSGELFF. CDR3 nucleotide sequence: TGTGCCTGGAGTAGTAAAGGAGGATCGGGGGAGCTGTTTTTT.

This chain connects TRBV6-5 to TRBJ1-2; D is uncertain. The length of the CDR3 is 15 residues. The germline V and J ends were trimmed by 0 bases and 2 bases, with 10 bases remaining between them. Germline V gene data show CDR1 as MNHEY and CDR2 as SVGAGI. The CDR3 nucleotides read TGTGCCAGCAGTTACTCGATCGAGAAGAACTATGGCTACACCTTC. This translates into CASSYSIEKNYGYTF.

This clone was found once. V is TRBV5-1 and J is TRBJ2-1; 10 bases agree with TRBD2. This CDR3 contains 16 residues. Germline V gene sequence: CDR1 SGHRS, CDR2 YFSETQ. Trimming removed 0 bases from V and 4 bases from J; junction bases left unmatched: 4. CDR3 bases: TGCGCCAGCAGCTTGGTGGGGACTAGCGCGTACAATGAGCAGTTCTTC. As protein: CASSLVGTSAYNEQFF. Full variable domain (missing parts from reference TRBV5-1 and TRBJ2-1): KAGVTQTPRYLIKTRGQQVTLSCSPISGHRSVSWYQQTPGQGLQFLFEYFSETQRNKGNFPGRFSGRQFSNSRSEMNVSTLELGDSALYLCASSLVGTSAYNEQFFGPGTRLTVL.

V usage is TRBV29-1 and J usage is TRBJ2-7; perhaps TRBD2 as D (6 bases). This CDR3 has 12 residues. From germline, CDR1 is SQVTM and CDR2 ANQGSEA. Trimming took 6 bases from V and 2 from J, leaving 11 bases between them. The CDR3 bases are TGCAGCGTGGCCGGGACTGCCTACGAGCAGTACTTC. It specifies CSVAGTAYEQYF.

This clone was counted a single time. The chain employs TRBV5-5 and TRBJ1-2; no definite D call. V lost 6 bases and J lost 7, with 22 bases in between. CDR3 length: 15 amino acids. From germline, CDR1 is SGHKS and CDR2 YYEKEE (reference sequence). The CDR3 region has the DNA TGTGCCAGCATCCCTGGCGTAGCGCCGTCGCCTGGCTACACCTTC. This encodes CASIPGVAPSPGYTF.

The chain combines TRBV4-1 with TRBJ2-5; TRBD2 agrees at 11 bases. J lost 2 bases, V lost 0 bases, and 17 bases had no gene match. The germline CDR1 and CDR2 sequences are MGHRA and YSYEKL. The CDR3 consists of 21 residues. The CDR3 nucleotides are TGCGCCAGCAGCCAAGAAGTTCCCGCCGGGACTAGCGGCACACTACAAGAGACCCAGTACTTC. Translated, it gives CASSQEVPAGTSGTLQETQYF.

The chain combines TRBV28 with TRBJ2-2; 8 bases match TRBD2. The V and J ends lost 3 bases and 4 bases, in that order; junction bases with no gene match: 4. Germline V lookup: CDR1 MDHEN, CDR2 SYDVKM. CDR3 length: 15 residues. The CDR3 DNA reads as TGTGCCAGCAGTTTCCCCGGGAGGGCCACCGGGGAGCTGTTTTTT. This codes for CASSFPGRATGELFF.

This chain links TRBV27 with TRBJ2-7; 8 nucleotides align to TRBD1. The length of the CDR3 is 14 residues. Germline V CDR1 and CDR2: MNHEY, SMNVEV (reference sequence). The V segment lost 5 bases and the J segment 3 bases; nucleotides outside the gene matches: 6. CDR3 nucleotides: TGTGCCAGCAGTCCCCGGGACAGGAGCTACGAGCAGTACTTC. It translates to CASSPRDRSYEQYF.

J is TRBJ1-4 and V is TRBV29-1, with TRBD1 matching 8 bases. CDR3 length: 12 residues. Looked up from germline, CDR1 is SQVTM and CDR2 is ANQGSEA. Losses at the gene ends were 5 bases for V and 8 bases for J; bases not matched to a gene: 4. The CDR3 here is CSVNRGGEKLFF. The CDR3 DNA reads as TGCAGCGTTAACAGGGGGGGAGAAAAACTGTTTTTT. Full variable domain (remainder filled in from reference TRBV29-1 and TRBJ1-4): SAVISQKPSRDICQRGTSLTIQCQVDSQVTMMFWYRQQPGQSLTLIATANQGSEATYESGFVIDKFPISRPNLTFSTLTVSNMSPEDSSIYLCSVNRGGEKLFFGSGTQLSVL.